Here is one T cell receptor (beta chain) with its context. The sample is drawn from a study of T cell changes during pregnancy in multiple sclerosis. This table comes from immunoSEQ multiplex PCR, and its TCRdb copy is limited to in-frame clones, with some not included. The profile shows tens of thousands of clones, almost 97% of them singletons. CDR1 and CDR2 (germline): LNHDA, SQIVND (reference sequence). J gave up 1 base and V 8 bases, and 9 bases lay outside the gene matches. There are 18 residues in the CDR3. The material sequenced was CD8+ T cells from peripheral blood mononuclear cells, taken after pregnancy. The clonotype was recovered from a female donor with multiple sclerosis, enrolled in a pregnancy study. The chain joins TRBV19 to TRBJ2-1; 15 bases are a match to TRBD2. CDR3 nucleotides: TGTGCCAGTTTTGCCGGGACTAGCGGGAGGCTGTCCTACAATGAGCAGTTCTTC. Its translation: CASFAGTSGRLSYNEQFF.